The next 30 T cell receptor beta chains were all read from a single sample in a study of blood T cell repertoires in COVID-19. Here immunoSEQ multiplex PCR was the method, and the copy in TCRdb shows in-frame clones only, minus some. The data show some 270,000 clones, with nearly 90% seen just once and 1.9% held by the top ten. The specimen was PBMCs or T cells enriched from blood (not recorded which). All receptors derive from a woman aged 55-75 years who had recovered from COVID-19.

V usage is TRBV19 and J usage is TRBJ1-4; tentatively, D is TRBD1 (5 bases). The germline gives CDR1 LNHDA, CDR2 SQIVND (reference sequence). Trimming cost V 1 base and J 6 bases, with 9 bases left between them. The CDR3 consists of 14 residues. CDR3 region: CASSIGQPHEKLFF. The CDR3 nucleotides are TGTGCCAGTAGTATAGGACAGCCCCATGAAAAACTGTTTTTT.

The rearrangement uses TRBV27 and TRBJ2-2, with 10 bases matching TRBD2. V gave up 3 bases and J gave up 3 bases; unmatched junction bases: 7. This CDR3 spans 17 amino acids. Germline-derived CDR1 and CDR2 are MNHEY and SMNVEV (reference sequence). CDR3 bases: TGTGCCAGCAGTTTCTCTAGCGGGAGCTCGTACACCGGGGAGCTGTTTTTT. Protein: CASSFSSGSSYTGELFF.

The chain couples TRBV5-6 to TRBJ2-5, with TRBD2 identical over 11 bases. V dropped 0 bases and J dropped 3; count of bases not matched to a gene: 1. Germline V CDR1 and CDR2: SGHDT, YYEEEE. The CDR3 has 15 residues. In DNA form, the CDR3 reads TGTGCCAGCAGCTTGGAACTAGCGGGGGAAGAGACCCAGTACTTC. This codes for CASSLELAGEETQYF. The full variable domain, completed using reference TRBV5-6 and TRBJ2-5, is DAGVTQSPTHLIKTRGQQVTLRCSPKSGHDTVSWYQQALGQGPQFIFQYYEEEERQRGNFPDRFSGHQFPNYSSELNVNALLLGDSALYLCASSLELAGEETQYFGPGTRLLVL.

The rearrangement joins TRBV2 to TRBJ2-5; the D gene is possibly TRBD1 (5 bases). This CDR3 region has 14 residues. Germline V gene data show CDR1 as SNHLY and CDR2 as FYNNEI. V was shortened by 1 base and J by 5 bases, with 11 bases between the two germline ends. CDR3 amino acids: CASSEVPQGETQYF. CDR3 bases: TGTGCCAGCAGTGAAGTCCCGCAGGGTGAGACCCAGTACTTC. The full variable domain, in which reference TRBV2 and TRBJ2-5 provide the parts outside the CDR3, is EPEVTQTPSHQVTQMGQEVILRCVPISNHLYFYWYRQILGQKVEFLVSFYNNEISEKSEIFDDQFSVERPDGSNFTLKIRSTKLEDSAMYFCASSEVPQGETQYFGPGTRLLVL.

This clone was found once. The rearrangement joins TRBV19 to TRBJ1-5, with a tentative D call TRBD1 (5 bases). The CDR3 consists of 16 residues. The ends were cut back, 3 bases at V and 7 bases at J, with 19 bases in the middle. Germline values: CDR1 LNHDA, CDR2 SQIVND (reference sequence). CDR3 in DNA: TGTGCCAGTAGTATGAGGTCTGGGCCAGGGTTGCAGCCCCAGCATTTT. It yields the protein CASSMRSGPGLQPQHF.

The chain combines TRBV11-2 with TRBJ1-2, with D hard to call. Germline CDR1 is SGHAT and CDR2 is FQNNGV. Trimming pared 5 bases from V and 8 bases from J, leaving 18 bases between. This CDR3 is 14 amino acids long. For the CDR3, the DNA is TGTGCCAGCAGCCGACTTGGGGAGGGTCGGGGCTACACCTTC. Translated: CASSRLGEGRGYTF.

Regarding this clone: Other nucleotide sequences from this sample produce the same CDR3. CDR3 protein: CASSQDGTGVYEQYF. CDR3 DNA: TGTGCCAGCAGCCAAGATGGGACAGGGGTCTACGAGCAGTACTTC. The V gene is TRBV3-1 (or the pseudogene TRBV3-2), the J gene TRBJ2-7, with 10 bases fitting TRBD1. The CDR3 sequence is 15 residues long. CDR1 and CDR2 from the germline V gene are LGHDT and YNNKEL (reference sequence). The J segment lost 3 bases and the V segment lost 0 bases, leaving 2 bases of the junction unmatched.

This rearrangement joins TRBV10-1 to TRBJ2-1; TRBD2 matches at 7 bases. After removal of 3 bases from V and 2 bases from J, the junction contained 4 bases not matched to a gene. This CDR3 has 15 amino acids. CDR1 is WNHNN, CDR2 SYGVQD, per germline (reference sequence). The CDR3 coding sequence is TGCGCCAGCAGTGAAGGGAGCGGGGCCTACAATGAGCAGTTCTTC. Translated: CASSEGSGAYNEQFF.

The V and J genes are TRBV5-1 and TRBJ1-1; D is uncertain. CDR1 is SGHRS and CDR2 is YFSETQ in the germline V gene. The V gene lost 3 bases and the J gene lost 5 bases, with 14 bases spanning the gap. This CDR3 comprises 14 residues. This chain's CDR3 is CASSSARGGTEAFF. As DNA, the CDR3 is TGCGCCAGCAGCTCGGCTCGGGGAGGGACTGAAGCTTTCTTT.

This chain joins TRBV28 and TRBJ1-1; the match to TRBD1 covers 8 bases. The ends lost 10 bases at V and 6 bases at J; junction bases unmatched: 10. CDR1 MDHEN and CDR2 SYDVKM come from the germline V gene. CDR3 length: 13 residues. The CDR3 DNA follows: TGTGCCACCTCCATCAGGGGGCACGCTGAAGCTTTCTTT. Amino acid sequence: CATSIRGHAEAFF.

This clone has just a few counts. The chain links TRBV12-3 or TRBV12-4 to TRBJ1-5; no reliable D call. Trimming took off 3 bases at V and 5 bases at J, with 8 bases between the two ends. This CDR3 has 13 residues. Here the CDR3 reads CASSFAGDQPQHF. Here the CDR3 DNA reads TGTGCCAGCAGTTTCGCGGGAGATCAGCCCCAGCATTTT.

The chain couples TRBV24-1 to TRBJ2-1; 7 bases map to TRBD2. Per germline, CDR1 KGHDR and CDR2 SFDVKD. J was trimmed by 0 bases and V by 9 bases; bases with no gene match: 13. This CDR3 spans 17 amino acids. The DNA for the CDR3 is TGTGCCACCCACTCGGGGGAGGGCCTAGGCTCCTACAATGAGCAGTTCTTC. Its protein is CATHSGEGLGSYNEQFF.

This chain uses TRBV3-1 (or the pseudogene TRBV3-2) with TRBJ2-1, with D unclear. Germline loops: CDR1 LGHDT, CDR2 YNNKEL (reference sequence). Trimming took off 4 bases at V and 1 base at J, with 2 bases between the two ends. The length of the CDR3 is 12 residues. The CDR3 is CASSPSYNEQFF. CDR3 nucleotides: TGTGCCAGCAGCCCATCCTACAATGAGCAGTTCTTC.

The chain joins TRBV7-9 to TRBJ1-1; no clear D gene. Germline CDR1 SEHNR, CDR2 FQNEAQ (reference sequence). V was trimmed by 4 bases and J by 3 bases, leaving 9 bases between them. The CDR3 extends over 13 amino acids. The CDR3 nucleotides are TGTGCCAGCAGCTCGTACCAGGACACTGAAGCTTTCTTT. It yields the protein CASSSYQDTEAFF. Using reference TRBV7-9 and TRBJ1-1 for the parts outside the CDR3, the full variable domain is DTGVSQNPRHKITKRGQNVTFRCDPISEHNRLYWYRQTLGQGPEFLTYFQNEAQLEKSRLLSDRFSAERPKGSFSTLEIQRTEQGDSAMYLCASSSYQDTEAFFGQGTRLTVV.

The gene calls are TRBV27 and TRBJ2-1, with 9 bases fitting TRBD2. The V segment lost 5 bases and the J segment 4 bases; nucleotides outside the gene matches: 6. The CDR3 spans 15 residues. CDR1 is MNHEY, CDR2 SMNVEV, per germline (reference sequence). CDR3 amino acids: CASSPSLAGYNEQFF. The CDR3 coding sequence is TGTGCCAGCAGTCCGAGTCTAGCGGGATACAATGAGCAGTTCTTC.

This rearrangement joins TRBV6-5 to TRBJ1-4; 9 bases map to TRBD1. V gave up 4 bases and J gave up 8 bases; unmatched junction bases: 8. Per germline, CDR1 MNHEY and CDR2 SVGAGI. This CDR3 has 15 amino acids. This chain's CDR3 is CASSSTGTGREKLFF. The CDR3 nucleotides read TGTGCCAGCAGTTCGACTGGGACAGGGCGAGAAAAACTGTTTTTT.

The J gene is TRBJ2-3, the V gene TRBV11-3; possibly TRBD2 for D (6 bases). The V and J ends lost 0 bases and 3 bases respectively, with 7 bases between them. The CDR3 spans 14 residues. In germline, CDR1 is SGHNT, CDR2 YENEEA. In DNA, the CDR3 is TGTGCCAGCAGCTTAGAACGGGGGACAGATACGCAGTATTTT. Translating gives CASSLERGTDTQYF.

The V call is TRBV6-1, the J call TRBJ1-6; D ambiguous. Germline CDR1 is MNHNS and CDR2 is SASEGT. CDR3 length: 17 residues. With 2 bases removed from V and 2 bases from J, the gap between germline ends came to 13 bases. CDR3 DNA sequence: TGTGCCAGCAGTGAATCCCTGGAGAAAACCTATAATTCACCCCTCCACTTT. It specifies CASSESLEKTYNSPLHF.

This chain uses TRBV5-1 with TRBJ2-5, with D possibly being TRBD1 (8 bases). This CDR3 has 17 residues. Germline V lookup: CDR1 SGHRS, CDR2 YFSETQ. V shed 4 bases and J shed 4 bases, with 23 bases lying between them. CDR3 bases: TGCGCCAGCAGCCCGGGAGGTACAGGGGGGTCAGGAGAGACCCAGTACTTC. This translates into CASSPGGTGGSGETQYF.

The chain uses TRBV28 and TRBJ1-2, with no clear D. This CDR3 comprises 15 residues. The germline V and J ends were trimmed by 8 bases and 4 bases, with 20 bases remaining between them. Germline CDR1 is MDHEN and CDR2 is SYDVKM. The CDR3 region is CASVRAVTGGYGYTF. The DNA for the CDR3 is TGTGCCAGCGTCCGAGCGGTCACGGGCGGCTATGGCTACACCTTC.

The CDR3 spells CASSSYNRGAADTQYF. Here the CDR3 DNA reads TGTGCCAGCAGCTCCTATAACAGGGGGGCGGCAGATACGCAGTATTTT. This chain joins TRBV5-6 and TRBJ2-3; 8 bases match TRBD1. The CDR3 has 16 residues. Germline V CDR1 and CDR2: SGHDT, YYEEEE. The trim removed 3 bases at V and 4 bases at J, leaving 10 bases unmatched.

The J gene is TRBJ2-7, the V gene TRBV28; the match to TRBD2 covers 7 bases. V shed 5 bases and J 5 bases; nucleotides not matched to a gene: 9. CDR1 is MDHEN and CDR2 is SYDVKM in the germline V gene. This CDR3 has 14 residues. The CDR3 here is CASSPGGGRNEQYF. For the CDR3, the DNA is TGTGCCAGCAGTCCAGGAGGCGGGAGAAACGAGCAGTACTTC.

This chain joins TRBV6-1 and TRBJ1-6; 9 nucleotides agree with TRBD1. V lost 2 bases and J lost 7; bases outside the gene matches: 3. CDR3 length equals 15 residues. CDR1 and CDR2 (germline): MNHNS, SASEGT. CDR3 coding DNA: TGTGCCAGCAGTGAAACCGACAGGGGGAATTCACCCCTCCACTTT. It translates to CASSETDRGNSPLHF.

This clone was detected many times. This chain connects TRBV2 to TRBJ2-1, with D hard to call. The CDR3 runs 12 residues. V was pared by 6 bases and J by 10 bases, with 13 bases between. Per germline, CDR1 SNHLY and CDR2 FYNNEI. The CDR3 DNA sequence: TGTGCCAGCAGACAAGCGCCTCCGGAGCAGTTCTTC. Residues: CASRQAPPEQFF.

The gene calls are TRBV11-1 and TRBJ1-2; D is possibly TRBD1 (5 bases). Germline lookup yields CDR1 SGHAT and CDR2 FQDESV (reference sequence). The germline V and J ends were trimmed by 4 bases and 6 bases, with 9 bases remaining between them. CDR3 length equals 12 residues. The CDR3 reads CASSWGGDGYTF. The CDR3 nucleotides are TGTGCCAGCAGCTGGGGCGGCGATGGCTACACCTTC. Full variable domain (outside the CDR3, taken from reference TRBV11-1 and TRBJ1-2): EAEVAQSPRYKITEKSQAVAFWCDPISGHATLYWYRQILGQGPELLVQFQDESVVDDSQLPKDRFSAERLKGVDSTLKIQPAELGDSAMYLCASSWGGDGYTFGSGTRLTVV.

The gene calls are TRBV28 and TRBJ2-1, with 9 nucleotides matching TRBD2. Germline loops: CDR1 MDHEN, CDR2 SYDVKM. The CDR3 consists of 16 residues. The trim removed 4 bases at V and 1 base at J, leaving 5 bases unmatched. CDR3 residues: CASSSGAGGSYNEQFF. The CDR3 coding sequence is TGTGCCAGCAGTTCAGGCGCGGGAGGGTCCTACAATGAGCAGTTCTTC.

This chain links TRBV9 with TRBJ2-2; no definite D call. Germline CDR1 SGDLS, CDR2 YYNGEE. The germline V and J ends were trimmed by 4 bases and 5 bases, with 9 bases remaining between them. The CDR3 totals 13 residues. This chain's CDR3 is CASSITRTGELFF. In DNA, the CDR3 is TGTGCCAGCAGCATAACCAGGACCGGGGAGCTGTTTTTT.

The rearrangement uses TRBV27 and TRBJ1-2, with TRBD1 matching over 8 bases. V lost 4 bases, J lost 8 bases, and 6 bases stayed unmatched. CDR3 length: 13 residues. Germline loops: CDR1 MNHEY, CDR2 SMNVEV (reference sequence). CDR3 in amino acids: CASSWDRMGGYTF. The CDR3 nucleotides are TGTGCCAGCAGTTGGGACAGGATGGGGGGCTACACCTTC.

The V and J genes are TRBV28 and TRBJ1-5; D unclear. Per the germline V gene, CDR1 is MDHEN and CDR2 is SYDVKM. V was pared by 5 bases and J by 1 base, with 15 bases between. This CDR3 has 16 amino acids. The CDR3 coding sequence is TGTGCCAGCAGTCTAGGAGCGGGGAAAAGCAATCAGCCCCAGCATTTT. The encoded protein is CASSLGAGKSNQPQHF.

V and J are TRBV7-9 and TRBJ1-2; 8 nucleotides agree with TRBD1. The CDR3 spans 15 residues. With V trimmed by 5 bases and J by 11 bases, 16 bases remained unmatched. Per the germline V gene, CDR1 is SEHNR and CDR2 is FQNEAQ (reference sequence). The CDR3 region is CASSLGTGHPKGYTF. The CDR3 coding sequence is TGTGCCAGCAGCCTAGGGACAGGACACCCTAAGGGATACACCTTC. Drawing the rest from reference TRBV7-9 and TRBJ1-2, the complete variable domain is DTGVSQNPRHKITKRGQNVTFRCDPISEHNRLYWYRQTLGQGPEFLTYFQNEAQLEKSRLLSDRFSAERPKGSFSTLEIQRTEQGDSAMYLCASSLGTGHPKGYTFGSGTRLTVV.